The 22 T cell receptor beta chains below all came from one sample that was sequenced in a study of CD8 T cells in ankylosing spondylitis. Study-level points and caveats: Blood of patients with ankylosing spondylitis appeared to be characterized by a TCR beta motif of eight highly homologous variants.

TCRdb processed the 5' RACE reads anew with MiXCR; each CDR3 protein has one entry. The data show roughly 400,000 distinct CDR3 sequences, with 20% to 25% seen just once and roughly 16% held by the top ten. Antigens for these TCRs are unknown. Sequencing was carried out using blood, either unsorted or a sorted T cell fraction (not recorded which). These receptors came from a male donor with ankylosing spondylitis.

This rearrangement joins TRBV3-1 to TRBJ2-1, with D possibly TRBD1 on 5 matching bases. Trimming cost V 3 bases and J 12 bases, with 12 bases left between them. CDR1 and CDR2 (germline): LGHDT, YNNKEL (reference sequence). The length of the CDR3 is 12 residues. The CDR3 is CASSQTGAGQFF. In DNA, the CDR3 is TGTGCCAGCAGCCAGACTGGGGCTGGGCAGTTCTTC.

The rearrangement joins TRBV5-6 to TRBJ2-1; TRBD2 aligns across 12 bases. Germline CDR1 is SGHDT and CDR2 is YYEEEE. The V and J ends lost 4 bases and 3 bases, in that order; junction bases with no gene match: 5. CDR3 length: 16 residues. CDR3 sequence: CASSPLAGGFYNEQFF. As DNA, the CDR3 is TGTGCCAGCAGCCCTCTAGCGGGAGGGTTCTACAATGAGCAGTTCTTC.

This clonotype was picked up a small number of times. The rearrangement uses TRBV4-1 and TRBJ1-2; D gene ambiguous. The CDR3 has 19 amino acids. Germline CDR1 reads MGHRA; CDR2 reads YSYEKL. The ends were cut back, 2 bases at V and 4 bases at J, with 26 bases in the middle. This chain's CDR3 is CASSQSELNRAVKAYGYTF. CDR3 in DNA: TGCGCCAGCAGCCAATCCGAACTTAACCGGGCCGTGAAGGCCTATGGCTACACCTTC.

The chain uses TRBV3-1 and TRBJ2-2, with TRBD2 matching over 8 bases. The CDR3 has 16 residues. Per the germline V gene, CDR1 is LGHDT and CDR2 is YNNKEL (reference sequence). V lost 1 base and J lost 5; bases outside the gene matches: 6. CDR3 bases: TGTGCCAGCAGCCAAGGGTGGACTAGCAGAACCGGGGAGCTGTTTTTT. This codes for CASSQGWTSRTGELFF.

This clonotype was picked up a small number of times. V gene TRBV12-3 or TRBV12-4 combines with J gene TRBJ1-2; D not certain. The CDR3 contains 12 residues. V lost 3 bases to trimming and J lost 8 bases, with 10 bases between them. This chain's CDR3 is CASSFRLPGYTF. The DNA for the CDR3 is TGTGCCAGCAGTTTCAGACTCCCGGGCTACACCTTC.

This clonotype has at least ten counts. The rearrangement uses TRBV29-1 and TRBJ2-7; maybe TRBD1 (5 bases). The CDR3 has 13 amino acids. Trimming removed 4 bases from V and 0 bases from J, with 10 bases in between. The germline CDR1 and CDR2 sequences are SQVTM and ANQGSEA. This CDR3 is CSVVGASSYEQYF. CDR3 in DNA: TGCAGCGTTGTAGGGGCCAGCTCCTACGAGCAGTACTTC.

J is TRBJ2-2 and V is TRBV4-2; D not resolved. The germline V and J ends were trimmed by 5 bases and 1 base, with 8 bases remaining between them. The CDR3 contains 14 residues. Per the germline V gene, CDR1 is LGHNA and CDR2 is YNFKEQ. The CDR3 sequence: CASSERLNTGELFF. The CDR3 DNA reads as TGTGCCAGCAGCGAGCGCTTGAACACCGGGGAGCTGTTTTTT.

This clonotype has a handful of counts. The J gene is TRBJ2-7, the V gene TRBV9, with 9 bases matching TRBD1. Trimming at V came to 0 bases and at J to 4 bases, leaving 2 bases not matched to a gene. Germline V CDR1 and CDR2: SGDLS, YYNGEE. The CDR3 totals 14 residues. The CDR3 loop reads CASSVGGQGYEQYF. The CDR3 nucleotides are TGTGCCAGCAGCGTAGGGGGACAGGGATACGAGCAGTACTTC.

The chain joins TRBV3-1 to TRBJ2-3; 10 positions agree with TRBD2. Trimming at V came to 3 bases and at J to 2 bases, leaving 8 bases not matched to a gene. This CDR3 has 17 residues. Per germline, CDR1 LGHDT and CDR2 YNNKEL (reference sequence). DNA for the CDR3: TGTGCCAGCAGCCACTTTCTAGCGGGAGTTTACACAGATACGCAGTATTTT. It yields the protein CASSHFLAGVYTDTQYF.

This clonotype was recorded a few times. The V and J genes are TRBV7-3 and TRBJ2-1, with 10 bases that match TRBD2. Germline V gene sequence: CDR1 SGHTA, CDR2 FQGTGA. The CDR3 has 15 residues. J lost 4 bases, V lost 5 bases, and 5 bases had no gene match. The CDR3 here is CASSEQAGGYNEQFF. CDR3 in DNA: TGTGCCAGCAGCGAACAAGCGGGAGGGTACAATGAGCAGTTCTTC.

The CDR3 spells CASSLYNGQTNYGYTF. CDR3 DNA: TGTGCCAGCAGTCTCTATAACGGGCAGACTAACTATGGCTACACCTTC. The chain carries TRBV28 and TRBJ1-2; D gene ambiguous. The length of the CDR3 is 16 residues. Trimming removed 5 bases at V and 0 bases at J, with 16 bases between. Looked up from germline, CDR1 is MDHEN and CDR2 is SYDVKM.

The chain recombines TRBV20-1 with TRBJ1-1; D is possibly TRBD1 (6 bases). Looked up from germline, CDR1 is DFQATT and CDR2 is SNEGSKA (reference sequence). With 6 bases removed from V and 1 base from J, the gap between germline ends came to 15 bases. The length of the CDR3 is 14 residues. The CDR3: CSASGQSGNTEAFF. The CDR3 nucleotides read TGCAGTGCCTCCGGACAGTCAGGGAACACTGAAGCTTTCTTT.

V and J are TRBV4-1 and TRBJ1-5; D remains unclear. CDR3 length: 15 residues. Germline V gene sequence: CDR1 MGHRA, CDR2 YSYEKL. Trimming stripped 1 base from V and 2 bases from J, with 9 bases between. CDR3 in amino acids: CASSQGRFGNQPQHF. The CDR3, as DNA: TGCGCCAGCAGCCAAGGCCGGTTCGGCAATCAGCCCCAGCATTTT.

This chain joins TRBV28 and TRBJ2-6; D ambiguous. Deletions cut 10 bases from V and 0 bases from J, with 7 bases between. CDR1 MDHEN and CDR2 SYDVKM come from the germline V gene. The CDR3 covers 13 residues. CDR3 protein: CATQISGANVLTF. The CDR3 DNA reads TGTGCCACCCAGATCTCTGGGGCCAACGTCCTGACTTTC.

The chain has TRBV27 and TRBJ1-3; D is unresolved. The V gene's germline CDR1 is MNHEY and CDR2 SMNVEV (reference sequence). The CDR3 consists of 13 residues. V was trimmed by 0 bases and J by 4 bases, leaving 4 bases between them. The CDR3 is CASSLSGGNTIYF. CDR3 in DNA: TGTGCCAGCAGTTTATCCGGCGGAAACACCATATATTTT.

The chain links TRBV4-3 to TRBJ2-7; possibly TRBD2 for D (5 bases). V was cut by 2 bases and J by 9 bases, with 17 bases left in between. The CDR3 is 14 amino acids. Germline V CDR1 and CDR2: LGHNA, YSLEER. The DNA for the CDR3 is TGCGCCAGCAGCCAAAGACACCAGGCGGGCGGGCAGTACTTC. Its translation is CASSQRHQAGGQYF.

The chain combines TRBV5-1 with TRBJ1-4; D is possibly TRBD1 (6 bases). CDR1 and CDR2 from the germline V gene are SGHRS and YFSETQ. The length of the CDR3 is 15 residues. Trimming stripped 0 bases from V and 2 bases from J, with 8 bases between. The CDR3 is CASSLVGHTNEKLFF. The CDR3 DNA is TGCGCCAGCAGCTTGGTGGGACACACTAATGAAAAACTGTTTTTT.

At least ten counts were recorded for this clonotype. This chain links TRBV18 with TRBJ2-1, with TRBD1 matching 11 bases. This CDR3 spans 15 amino acids. CDR1 and CDR2 (germline): KGHSH, LQKENI. V dropped 6 bases and J dropped 0; count of bases not matched to a gene: 1. CDR3 residues: CASSGTGGSYNEQFF. The DNA for the CDR3 is TGTGCCAGCTCTGGGACAGGGGGCTCCTACAATGAGCAGTTCTTC.

The rearrangement joins TRBV6-2 or TRBV6-3 to TRBJ1-1, with D possibly matching TRBD1 (6 bases). CDR3 length equals 12 residues. Between the trimmed V and J ends, which lost 4 bases and 8 bases, there was a span of 11 bases. CDR1 and CDR2 (germline): MNHEY, SVGEGT. The CDR3 reads CASSSLTGEAFF. In DNA, the CDR3 is TGTGCCAGCAGTTCGTTGACAGGAGAAGCTTTCTTT.

The gene calls are TRBV27 and TRBJ1-6; 7 positions agree with TRBD1. This CDR3 is 14 amino acids long. Germline CDR1 reads MNHEY; CDR2 reads SMNVEV (reference sequence). The junction had 5 bases not matched to a gene; V was cut back by 6 bases and J by 6 bases. Written as DNA, the CDR3 is TGTGCCAGCAGCGACAGGGCCGCTAATTCACCCCTCCACTTT. Translated, it gives CASSDRAANSPLHF.

This clonotype was seen a few times. The genes are TRBV7-2 and TRBJ2-1, with D possibly called TRBD1 or TRBD2 (5 bases each). Germline values: CDR1 SGHTA, CDR2 FQGNSA. Trimming left V 3 bases short and J 5 bases short, with 17 bases between. The CDR3 spans 16 residues. For the CDR3, the DNA is TGTGCCAGCAGCTTGAGGCTGGGGGTTCGTAACAATGAGCAGTTCTTC. It specifies CASSLRLGVRNNEQFF.

In its sample, this clonotype was seen many times. CDR3 DNA: TGTGCCAGCAGTAGCGAGACAGGAGGCGCGAGGGGTACTGAAGCTTTCTTT. The encoded protein is CASSSETGGARGTEAFF. The rearrangement uses TRBV12-3 or TRBV12-4 and TRBJ1-1; tentative D call: TRBD1 (6 bases). The V end lost 5 bases, the J end lost 5 bases, and 24 bases lay between the germline ends. This CDR3 contains 17 residues.